This T cell receptor beta chain derives from a study of T cell responses to AZD1222 COVID-19 vaccine. TCRdb's table, derived via immunoSEQ multiplex PCR, lists solely in-frame clones and lacks some. In the table there are 70,000 or so clones, 60% to 85% of which are singletons. The trim removed 2 bases at V and 7 bases at J, leaving 8 bases unmatched. This CDR3 region has 16 residues. Germline assignment: CDR1 SGHRS and CDR2 YFSETQ. Sequenced material: peripheral blood, taken on day 0 of AZD1222 vaccination. The clonotype was recovered from an adult in good health. V gene TRBV5-1 combines with J gene TRBJ1-6; 8 bases map to TRBD1. CDR3 loop: CASSFSGQGLNSPLHF. CDR3 in DNA: TGCGCCAGCAGCTTCTCTGGACAGGGCTTGAATTCACCCCTCCACTTT.